This is a list of T cell receptor beta chains from one sample in a study of Graves' ophthalmopathy and Graves' hyperthyroidism. TCRdb re-called the multiplex PCR reads with MiXCR, one entry per CDR3 protein. The sample includes some 360,000 distinct CDR3 sequences, about a sixth of them seen just once. The sequencing input was peripheral blood. The receptors stem from an adult woman with stable Graves' hyperthyroidism. The CDR3 runs from the conserved cysteine through the conserved F or W. D genes are given only for firm matches. Size values are once, few and many counts, or a class for expanded clones, and some rows have none.

j_call d_call v_call clone_size cdr3_nt cdr3_aa
TRBJ2-7 TRBD1 TRBV27 many TGTGCCAGCAGTCGCCCGAGGACAGGGGGCGGCTACGAGCAGTACTTC CASSRPRTGGGYEQYF
TRBJ1-2 TRBD1 TRBV6-1 once TGTGCCAGCAGTGCGGGACAGGCAAACTATGGCTACACCTTC CASSAGQANYGYTF
TRBJ2-7 TRBD1 TRBV6-1 few TGTGCCAGCAGTGAAGCCCCCGGGACAGGGGGGTACGAGCAGTACTTC CASSEAPGTGGYEQYF
TRBJ2-7 . TRBV11-2 many TGTGCCAGCAGCCTGACTAGCGAGCAGTACTTC CASSLTSEQYF
TRBJ2-5 TRBD2 TRBV6-5 . TGTGCCAGCAGTTACCTAGCGGGGTACCAAGAGACCCAGTACTTC CASSYLAGYQETQYF
TRBJ2-5 . TRBV6-2/TRBV6-3 many TGTGCCAGCAGCCTTCGTTTGGGCGGGTCACAAGAGACCCAGTACTTC CASSLRLGGSQETQYF
TRBJ1-1 . TRBV7-8 many TGTGCCAGCAGCTTATTTTCGGGTTCTGGGGGTGAAGCTTTCTTT CASSLFSGSGGEAFF
TRBJ2-7 . TRBV11-3 many TGTGCCAGCAGCTTAGTCGGGGCCAGGGCATCCTACGAGCAGTACTTC CASSLVGARASYEQYF
TRBJ1-1 TRBD1 TRBV5-1 many TGCGCCAGCAGCTCAAACAGGGGTCTAGTCACTGAAGCTTTCTTT CASSSNRGLVTEAFF
TRBJ1-6 . TRBV5-5 many TGTGCCAGCAGCCAAGAGAATTCACCCCTCCACTTT CASSQENSPLHF
TRBJ2-5 . TRBV19 many TGTGCCAGTAGTACCGTCGGGTCCAGAGAGACCCAGTACTTC CASSTVGSRETQYF
TRBJ2-7 TRBD1 TRBV25-1 few TGTGCCAGCAGGTCAGGGGGATCCTCCTACGAGCAGTACTTC CASRSGGSSYEQYF
TRBJ2-7 . TRBV7-6 many TGTGCCAGCAGCTTAGAGGAGACAGCTTACTCCTACGAGCAGTACTTC CASSLEETAYSYEQYF
TRBJ2-2 . TRBV11-1 . TGTGCCAGCAGCCCCACCGGGGTAGCCGACCACACCGGGGAGCTGTTTTTT CASSPTGVADHTGELFF
TRBJ2-5 TRBD1 TRBV4-1 . TGCGCCAGCAGCCGAACAGGGGGCGCGGGGGAGACCCAGTACTTC CASSRTGGAGETQYF
TRBJ2-2 . TRBV6-1 many TGTGCCAGCATTGATCAGGACAGAGCGAACACCGGGGAGCTGTTTTTT CASIDQDRANTGELFF
TRBJ2-5 . TRBV12-5 many TGTGCTAGTGGTGGCCCAGCAGCGGGAGAGACCCAGTACTTC CASGGPAAGETQYF
TRBJ2-7 TRBD1 TRBV27 many TGTGCCAGCAGTCCAGGGGGCCTAGTCGAGCAGTACTTC CASSPGGLVEQYF
TRBJ2-7 TRBD2 TRBV20-1 many TGCAGTGCTACTAGCGGGGCTAGCTCCTACGAGCAGTACTTC CSATSGASSYEQYF
TRBJ1-3 . TRBV28 many TGTGCCAGCAGTCGAACAAGGGCCGACACCATATATTTT CASSRTRADTIYF
TRBJ2-5 TRBD2 TRBV5-1 few TGCGCCAGCGGCTGGAGCGGGGACCAAGAGACCCAGTACTTC CASGWSGDQETQYF
TRBJ2-7 . TRBV5-1 many TGCGCCAGCAGCTTTAGTCAGGGTACCTACGAGCAGTACTTC CASSFSQGTYEQYF
TRBJ2-7 TRBD2 TRBV11-2 many TGTGCCAGCAGTTGGTGGGCTAGCGGGACCTACGAGCAGTACTTC CASSWWASGTYEQYF
TRBJ1-6 TRBD1 TRBV20-1 many TGCAGTGCTAGAGCTCGGACAGGGGTGGGATCACCCCTCCACTTT CSARARTGVGSPLHF
TRBJ2-5 TRBD2 TRBV28 many TGTGCCAGCAGTTTAGGAGGGGGGACTAGCGGGAGAGGGGAGACCCAGTACTTC CASSLGGGTSGRGETQYF
TRBJ2-1 TRBD2 TRBV11-2 . TGTGCCAGCACCTCGCCTGAAGCCGGGACTAGAGACAATGAGCAGTTCTTC CASTSPEAGTRDNEQFF
TRBJ1-1 . TRBV20-1 many TGCAGTGCACGCGGGATAGGTTGGTCTGACACTGAAGCTTTCTTT CSARGIGWSDTEAFF
TRBJ2-6 TRBD2 TRBV11-3 many TGTGCCAGCAGCTTACTCGGGCTAGCGGCGAGTGGGGCCAACGTCCTGACTTTC CASSLLGLAASGANVLTF
TRBJ2-7 . TRBV19 . TGTGCCAGTAGTCCGACCCAACAGGGCTACGAGCAGTACTTC CASSPTQQGYEQYF
TRBJ2-5 TRBD1 TRBV6-5 few TGTGCCAGCAGTTTAACCGGGACAGGCCAAGAGACCCAGTACTTC CASSLTGTGQETQYF
TRBJ2-7 TRBD2 TRBV6-2/TRBV6-3 many TGTGCCAGCAAGGGGAGGGCCTACGAGCAGTACTTC CASKGRAYEQYF
TRBJ2-7 . TRBV27 many TGTGCCAGACCCAGGCAGCAGTACTTC CARPRQQYF
TRBJ1-1 . TRBV4-1 many TGCGCCAGCAGCCAAGAATTACTAGGTCGGGTGAACACTGAAGCTTTCTTT CASSQELLGRVNTEAFF
TRBJ2-5 . TRBV19 . TGTGCCAGTAGTAGCCTGAGGGGACGGACCCAGTACTTC CASSSLRGRTQYF
TRBJ2-7 . TRBV6-2/TRBV6-3 . TGTGCCAGCATCTCCACCCGGGGGGCTAGCTCCCCCCTCGAGCAGTACTTC CASISTRGASSPLEQYF
TRBJ2-5 TRBD2 TRBV15 many TGTGCCACCAGCTCGGGGACTAGCTCCCAAGAGACCCAGTACTTC CATSSGTSSQETQYF
TRBJ1-3 . TRBV12-3/TRBV12-4 many TGTGCCAGCAGCCCCATGGGGGGGTACGGAAACACCATATATTTT CASSPMGGYGNTIYF
TRBJ2-5 TRBD2 TRBV7-6 once TGTGCCAGCAGCTCGGGACTAGCGGAGAACCAAGAGACCCAGTACTTC CASSSGLAENQETQYF
TRBJ2-5 . TRBV7-7 many TGTGCTAGCAGCCCCGGATCGACTCCTGGAGGAGAGACCCAGTACTTC CASSPGSTPGGETQYF
TRBJ2-2 . TRBV6-5 many TGTGCCAGCAGTTACTCGAATCGGGCGTCGAACACCGGGGAGCTGTTTTTT CASSYSNRASNTGELFF
TRBJ1-5 TRBD1 TRBV6-5 many TGTGCCAGCAGTTACCCATCTCCAGGGGGTAGCAATCAGCCCCAGCATTTT CASSYPSPGGSNQPQHF
TRBJ1-2 TRBD1 TRBV28 many TGTGCCAGCAGTACGGGACAGAACTATGGCTACACCTTC CASSTGQNYGYTF
TRBJ2-5 TRBD2 TRBV9 . TGTGCCAGCAGCCCAGGGACTAGGACCGAGACCCAGTACTTC CASSPGTRTETQYF
TRBJ2-2 . TRBV6-2/TRBV6-3 . TGTGCCACTTCGGGGGCGTCCGGGGAGCTGTTTTTT CATSGASGELFF
TRBJ1-5 . TRBV12-3/TRBV12-4 many TGTGCCAGCAGGACGGGAGATACCAATCAGCCCCAGCATTTT CASRTGDTNQPQHF
TRBJ2-7 . TRBV7-9 many TGTGCCAGCAGCTTAGACACAGGGAATTGGGACTTC CASSLDTGNWDF
TRBJ1-1 . TRBV19 many TGTGCCAGTAGTTGGAAGGGGAGGATGAACACTGAAGCTTTCTTT CASSWKGRMNTEAFF
TRBJ1-2 . TRBV12-3/TRBV12-4 many TGTGCCAGCAGTTTAGAGATGGGGGGCGGCTACACCTTC CASSLEMGGGYTF
TRBJ2-5 TRBD1 TRBV20-1 many TGCAGTGCCCTGAGAGGGGGCGGAAGGGGTGAGACCCAGTACTTC CSALRGGGRGETQYF
TRBJ2-7 . TRBV7-8 . TGTGCCAGCAGCTTAGAGGACGAGTACGAGCAGTACTTC CASSLEDEYEQYF
TRBJ1-5 . TRBV28 many TGTGCCAGCAGTTTATCTTTGACGGAACGAAATCAGCCCCAGCATTTT CASSLSLTERNQPQHF
TRBJ2-7 TRBD2 TRBV2 many TGTGCCAGCAAAGGGTCTAGCGGGAGCCGGTACGAGCAGTACTTC CASKGSSGSRYEQYF
TRBJ1-3 . TRBV7-9 many TGTGCCAGCAGTTGGGGGATCTCTGGAAACACCATATATTTT CASSWGISGNTIYF
TRBJ2-7 . TRBV6-1 many TGTGCCAGCAAGACTTTAGGGGAGGGGGCTTTCGACGAGCAGTACTTC CASKTLGEGAFDEQYF
TRBJ1-2 TRBD1 TRBV10-3 many TGTGCCATCAGAGGGACAGGGGGCTTCTATGGCTACACCTTC CAIRGTGGFYGYTF
TRBJ2-7 . TRBV28 . TGTGCCACCAGTGGGTCATCGGGCGAGCAGTACTTC CATSGSSGEQYF
TRBJ2-7 . TRBV12-3/TRBV12-4 . TGTGCCAGCAGTTTATCGGCGGGAACCTACGAGCAGTACTTC CASSLSAGTYEQYF
TRBJ1-2 TRBD1 TRBV28 many TGTGCCAGCAGTGTCCGGACAGGGCAAGGCTACACCTTC CASSVRTGQGYTF
TRBJ2-7 . TRBV30 many TGTGCCTGGAGTGTCGATACAGCTTCCTACGAGCAGTACTTC CAWSVDTASYEQYF